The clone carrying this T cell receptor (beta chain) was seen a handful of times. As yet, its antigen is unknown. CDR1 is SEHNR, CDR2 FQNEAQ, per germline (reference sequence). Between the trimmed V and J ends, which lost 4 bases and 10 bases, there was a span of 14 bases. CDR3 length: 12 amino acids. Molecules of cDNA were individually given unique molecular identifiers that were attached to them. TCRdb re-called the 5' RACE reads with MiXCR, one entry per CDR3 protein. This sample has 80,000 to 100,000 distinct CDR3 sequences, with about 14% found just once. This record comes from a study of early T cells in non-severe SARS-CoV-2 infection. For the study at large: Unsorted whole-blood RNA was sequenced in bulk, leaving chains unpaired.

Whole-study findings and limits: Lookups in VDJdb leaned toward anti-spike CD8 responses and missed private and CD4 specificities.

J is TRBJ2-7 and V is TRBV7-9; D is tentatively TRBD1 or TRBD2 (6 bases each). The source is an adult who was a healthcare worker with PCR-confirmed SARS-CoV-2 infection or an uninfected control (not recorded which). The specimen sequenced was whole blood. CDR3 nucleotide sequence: TGTGCCAGCAGCTACGAGGGGGGACCCCAGTACTTC. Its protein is CASSYEGGPQYF.